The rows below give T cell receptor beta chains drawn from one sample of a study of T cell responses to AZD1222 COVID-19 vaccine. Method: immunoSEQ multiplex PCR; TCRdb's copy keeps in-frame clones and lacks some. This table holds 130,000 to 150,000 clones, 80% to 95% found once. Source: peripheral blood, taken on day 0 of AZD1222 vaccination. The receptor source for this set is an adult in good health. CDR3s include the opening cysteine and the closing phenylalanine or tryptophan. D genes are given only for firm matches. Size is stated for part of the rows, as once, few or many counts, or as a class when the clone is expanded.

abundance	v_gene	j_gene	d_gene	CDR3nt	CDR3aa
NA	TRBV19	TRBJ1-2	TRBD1	TGTGCCAGTAGTCCCCGGACAGGGGAAAGGGATGGCTACACCTTC	CASSPRTGERDGYTF
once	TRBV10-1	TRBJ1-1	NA	TGCGCCAGCAGTGCGAGGGGGAATGAAGCTTTCTTT	CASSARGNEAFF
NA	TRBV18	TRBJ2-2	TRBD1	TGTGCCAGCTCACCGTTCCCGGGACAGAGAGACACCGGGGAGCTGTTTTTT	CASSPFPGQRDTGELFF
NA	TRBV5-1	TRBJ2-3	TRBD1	TGCGCCAGCAGCCGAGGGACAGCCCTTTCCACAGATACGCAGTATTTT	CASSRGTALSTDTQYF
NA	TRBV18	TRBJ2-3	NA	TGTGCCAGCTCACCCCGGGGCCCAGATACGCAGTATTTT	CASSPRGPDTQYF
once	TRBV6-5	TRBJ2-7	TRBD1	TGTGCCAGCAGAGGGACAGGGGTCCACGAGCAGTACTTC	CASRGTGVHEQYF
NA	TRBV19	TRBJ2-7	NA	TGTGCCAGTAGTTTTTCCGGAGGGCTCGAGCAGTACTTC	CASSFSGGLEQYF
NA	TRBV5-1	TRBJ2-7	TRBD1	TGCGCCAGCAGCTTGGATACAGGGGCCTTCCTCTACGAGCAGTACTTC	CASSLDTGAFLYEQYF
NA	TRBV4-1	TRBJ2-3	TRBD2	TGCGCCAGCAGCCAAGGAACACCACACCGGACTAGAACAGATACGCAGTATTTT	CASSQGTPHRTRTDTQYF
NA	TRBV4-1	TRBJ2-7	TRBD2	TGCGCCAGCAGCCTAAGACTAGCGGGAGTCCACGAGCAGTACTTC	CASSLRLAGVHEQYF
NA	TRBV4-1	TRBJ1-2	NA	TGCGCCAGCAGCCAAGGAGGGGGGGGAAACTATGGCTACACCTTC	CASSQGGGGNYGYTF
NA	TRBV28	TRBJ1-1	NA	TGTGCCAGCAGTTTTTGGGGGAAGAACACTGAAGCTTTCTTT	CASSFWGKNTEAFF
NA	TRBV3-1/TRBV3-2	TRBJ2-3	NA	TGTGCCAGCAGCCAGCTTGGGGGTTCGGGAGATACGCAGTATTTT	CASSQLGGSGDTQYF
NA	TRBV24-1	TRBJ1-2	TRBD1	TGTGCCACCAGGGACGACAGGGACGGCTACACCTTC	CATRDDRDGYTF
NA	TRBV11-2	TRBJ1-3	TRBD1	TGTGCCAGCAGCTTAGTATTGGGACAGCCTCTGGGAAACACCATATATTTT	CASSLVLGQPLGNTIYF
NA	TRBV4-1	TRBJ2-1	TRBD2	TGCGCCAGCAGCTTATCACGGCGGGAGGGCCAGTATGAGCAGTTCTTC	CASSLSRREGQYEQFF
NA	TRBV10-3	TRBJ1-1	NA	TGTGCCATCAGTGAGTCTGGAGTCCCGGAAGCTTTCTTT	CAISESGVPEAFF
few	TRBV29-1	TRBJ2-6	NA	TGCAGCGCACTGGCCTCTGGGGCCAACGTCCTGACTTTC	CSALASGANVLTF
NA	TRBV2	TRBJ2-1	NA	TGTGCCAGCAATTATGGTCAGGGGCGAGAGCAGTTCTTC	CASNYGQGREQFF
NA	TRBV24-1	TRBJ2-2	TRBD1	TGTGCCACCAGTGACCCCGGGACAGGGGACACCGGGGAGCTGTTTTTT	CATSDPGTGDTGELFF
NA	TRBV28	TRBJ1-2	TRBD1	TGTGCCAGCAGTTTACAGGGGGCAGTTAACTATGGCTACACCTTC	CASSLQGAVNYGYTF
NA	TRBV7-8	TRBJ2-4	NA	TGTGCCAGCAGCCTAGATCGGGAGCGGTCCAAAAACATTCAGTACTTC	CASSLDRERSKNIQYF
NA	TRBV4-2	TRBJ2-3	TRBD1	TGTGCCAGCAGCGGGGGACAGGGGGCCTTCACAGATACGCAGTATTTT	CASSGGQGAFTDTQYF
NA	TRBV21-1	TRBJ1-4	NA	TGTGCCAGCAGCAAAGGGGGGACAGGTGGGGAAGAAAAACTGTTTTTT	CASSKGGTGGEEKLFF
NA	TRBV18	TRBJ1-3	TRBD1	TGTGCCAGCTCTCCCAAAAATGCCCTTGGGACAGGGCTCTACACGTACTCTGGAAACACCATATATTTT	CASSPKNALGTGLYTYSGNTIYF
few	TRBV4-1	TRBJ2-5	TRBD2	TGCGCCAGCAGCCCGGCGCTAGCGGGAGTCAAGACCCAGTACTTC	CASSPALAGVKTQYF
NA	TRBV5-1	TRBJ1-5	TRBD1	TGCGCCAGCAGCCCGACAGGGGCGGTTCAGCCCCAGCATTTT	CASSPTGAVQPQHF
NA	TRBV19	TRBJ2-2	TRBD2	TGTGCCAGTAGAAGGGGACTAGCTGAGGCCGGGGAGCTGTTTTTT	CASRRGLAEAGELFF
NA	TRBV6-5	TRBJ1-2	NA	TGTGCCAGCAGTCCGACGGGCGTTATGGGAGGCTACACCTTC	CASSPTGVMGGYTF
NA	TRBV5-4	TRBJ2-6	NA	TGTGCCAGCAGCCGAGGGAGCTCTGGGGCCAACGTCCTGACTTTC	CASSRGSSGANVLTF
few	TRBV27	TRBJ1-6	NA	TGTGCCAGCAGTTCAACCGGCGGCTCACCCCTCCACTTT	CASSSTGGSPLHF
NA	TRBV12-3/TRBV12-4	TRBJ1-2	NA	TGTGCCAGCAAGTCCTTGAGGCAAAACGGGCTCACCTTC	CASKSLRQNGLTF
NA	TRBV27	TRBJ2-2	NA	TGTGCCAGCAGTTTACAGGCCGGGGAGCTGTTTTTT	CASSLQAGELFF
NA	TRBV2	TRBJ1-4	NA	TGTGCCAGCAGTGAAAGGCGGTGGCAGGGAAATGAAAAACTGTTTTTT	CASSERRWQGNEKLFF
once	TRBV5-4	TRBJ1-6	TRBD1	TGTGCCAGCAGGGCGACAGGGGGTTCACCCCTCCACTTT	CASRATGGSPLHF
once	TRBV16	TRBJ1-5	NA	TGTGCCAGCAGCCAATCGGCAAGGGGCCAAGCCCAGCATTTT	CASSQSARGQAQHF
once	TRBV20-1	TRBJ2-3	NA	TGCAGTGCTAGTAGGGCAGGATCTAGCACAGATACGCAGTATTTT	CSASRAGSSTDTQYF
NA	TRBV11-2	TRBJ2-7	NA	TGTGCCAGCAGCTTAGAGAGATTCTACGAGCAGTACTTC	CASSLERFYEQYF
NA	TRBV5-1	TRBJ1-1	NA	TGCGCCAGCAGCCTGGACACGAACACTGAAGCTTTCTTT	CASSLDTNTEAFF
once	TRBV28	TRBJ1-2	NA	TGTGCCAGCAGTGGATCTAACTATGGCTACACCTTC	CASSGSNYGYTF
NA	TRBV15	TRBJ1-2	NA	TGTGCCACCAGCAGAGATAAGGGGTACGGCTACACCTTC	CATSRDKGYGYTF
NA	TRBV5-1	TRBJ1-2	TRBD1	TGCGCCAGCAGCTTCGGACAGGGTGGTAACTATGGCTACACCTTC	CASSFGQGGNYGYTF
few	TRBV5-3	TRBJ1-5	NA	TGTGCCAGAAGCTTGCAGGGCAATCAGCCCCAGCATTTT	CARSLQGNQPQHF
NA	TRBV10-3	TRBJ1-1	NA	TGTGCCATCAGTCCTCGGGCTACGGGCACTGAAGCTTTCTTT	CAISPRATGTEAFF
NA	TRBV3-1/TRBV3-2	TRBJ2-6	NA	TGTGCCAGCAGCCAGGTTCCCCACTCTGGGGCCAACGTCCTGACTTTC	CASSQVPHSGANVLTF